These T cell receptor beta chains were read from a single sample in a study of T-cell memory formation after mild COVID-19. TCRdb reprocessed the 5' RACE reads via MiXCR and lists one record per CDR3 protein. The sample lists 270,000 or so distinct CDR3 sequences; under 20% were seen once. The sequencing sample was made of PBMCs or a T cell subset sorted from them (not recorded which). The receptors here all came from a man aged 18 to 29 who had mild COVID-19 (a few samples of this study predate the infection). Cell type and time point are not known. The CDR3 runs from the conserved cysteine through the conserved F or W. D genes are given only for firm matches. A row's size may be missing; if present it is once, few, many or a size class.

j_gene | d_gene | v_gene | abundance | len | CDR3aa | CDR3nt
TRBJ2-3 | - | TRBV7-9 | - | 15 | CASSLGARGTDTQYF | TGTGCCAGCAGCCTTGGGGCGCGGGGCACAGATACGCAGTATTTT
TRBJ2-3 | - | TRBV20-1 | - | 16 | CSATPGTSHMGDTQYF | TGCAGTGCTACCCCCGGGACGTCGCACATGGGGGATACGCAGTATTTT
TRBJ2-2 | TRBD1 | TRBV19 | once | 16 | CASTLQGIPNTGELFF | TGTGCCAGTACTCTACAGGGGATTCCGAACACCGGGGAGCTGTTTTTT
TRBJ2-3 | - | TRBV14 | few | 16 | CASSQEFLGPTDTQYF | TGTGCCAGCAGCCAAGAGTTTCTCGGACCCACAGATACGCAGTATTTT
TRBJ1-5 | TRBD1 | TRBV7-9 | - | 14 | CASSTYTGDQPQHF | TGTGCCAGCAGCACATACACAGGGGATCAGCCCCAGCATTTT
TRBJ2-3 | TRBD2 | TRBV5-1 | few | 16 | CASSSRAAGDTDTQYF | TGCGCCAGCAGCTCCAGGGCAGCGGGGGACACAGATACGCAGTATTTT
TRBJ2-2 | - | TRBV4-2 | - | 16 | CASSQGPSAITGELFF | TGTGCCAGCAGCCAGGGACCTAGCGCCATCACCGGGGAGCTGTTTTTT
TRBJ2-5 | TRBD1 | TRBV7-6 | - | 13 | CASSPGGLVTQYF | TGTGCCAGCAGCCCAGGGGGCTTGGTGACCCAGTACTTC
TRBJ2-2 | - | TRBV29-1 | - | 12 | CSVASFTGELFF | TGCAGCGTTGCTAGTTTCACCGGGGAGCTGTTTTTT
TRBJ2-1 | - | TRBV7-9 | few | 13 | CASSFFTQGEQFF | TGTGCCAGCAGCTTTTTTACTCAGGGTGAGCAGTTCTTC
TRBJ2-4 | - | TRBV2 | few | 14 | CASSDFLAKNIQYF | TGTGCCAGCAGTGATTTTCTAGCCAAAAACATTCAGTACTTC